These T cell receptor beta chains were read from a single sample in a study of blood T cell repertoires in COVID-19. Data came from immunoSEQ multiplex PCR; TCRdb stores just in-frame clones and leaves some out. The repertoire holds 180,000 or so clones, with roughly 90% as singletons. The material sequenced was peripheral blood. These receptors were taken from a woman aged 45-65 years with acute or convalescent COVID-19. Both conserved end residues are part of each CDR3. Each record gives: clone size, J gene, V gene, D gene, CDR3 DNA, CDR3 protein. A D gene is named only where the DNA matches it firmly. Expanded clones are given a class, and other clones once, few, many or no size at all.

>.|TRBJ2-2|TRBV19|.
TGTGCCAGTTACGGATGGGGACTCTCAAAGAACACCGGGGAGCTGTTTTTT
CASYGWGLSKNTGELFF
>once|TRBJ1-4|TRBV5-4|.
TGTGCCAGCAGCGTGGCAAATGAAAAACTGTTTTTT
CASSVANEKLFF
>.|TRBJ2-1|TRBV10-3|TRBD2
TGTGCCATCAGTGAGCGGGGAGCGGGAGCGGCCTACAATGAGCAGTTCTTC
CAISERGAGAAYNEQFF
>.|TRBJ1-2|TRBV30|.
TGTGCCTGGAGTGTCGGGTCAAACTATGGCTACACCTTC
CAWSVGSNYGYTF
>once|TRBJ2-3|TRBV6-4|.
TGTGCCAGCAGTGCCACAGCCTTCACAGATACGCAGTATTTT
CASSATAFTDTQYF
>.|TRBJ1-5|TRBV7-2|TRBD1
TGTGCCAGCAGCCCGGGACAGGGGAACAATCAGCCCCAGCATTTT
CASSPGQGNNQPQHF
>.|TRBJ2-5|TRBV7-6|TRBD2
TGTGCCAGCAGCCCGCGCCTAGCGGGAGAGGAGACCCAGTACTTC
CASSPRLAGEETQYF
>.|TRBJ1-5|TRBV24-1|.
TGTGCCACCAGTGCACAGGGAAGCAATCAGCCCCAGCATTTT
CATSAQGSNQPQHF
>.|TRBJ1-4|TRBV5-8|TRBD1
TGTGCCAGCAGGGAGGGGACAGGGCGAACTACTAATGAAAAACTGTTTTTT
CASREGTGRTTNEKLFF
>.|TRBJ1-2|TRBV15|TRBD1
TGTGCCACCAGCAGAGATGGGCCGGCGGGGGGACAGTATGGCTACACCTTC
CATSRDGPAGGQYGYTF
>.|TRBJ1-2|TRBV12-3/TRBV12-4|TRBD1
TGTGCCAGCAGTAGAGACAGGGACTATGGCTACACCTTC
CASSRDRDYGYTF
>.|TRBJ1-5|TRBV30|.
TGTGCCTGGAGTGTAGGGCAGGGCGGACAGCCCCAGCATTTT
CAWSVGQGGQPQHF
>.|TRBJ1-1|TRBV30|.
TGTGCCTGGAGAAACGGTGGGAACACTGAAGCTTTCTTT
CAWRNGGNTEAFF
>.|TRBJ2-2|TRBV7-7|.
TGTGCCAGCAGCTTACCGGCCGGGGAGCTGTTTTTT
CASSLPAGELFF
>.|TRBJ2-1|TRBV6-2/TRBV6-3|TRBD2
TGTGCCAGCAGTTCTCCAGCGGGAGGTCGGGATGAGCAGTTCTTC
CASSSPAGGRDEQFF
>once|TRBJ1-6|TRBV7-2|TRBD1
TGTGCCAGCAGCTTAGAGGGGACAGGATTCTCCTATAATTCACCCCTCCACTTT
CASSLEGTGFSYNSPLHF
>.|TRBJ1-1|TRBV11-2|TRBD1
TGTGCCAGCAGCGGACAGGGGATTACTGAAGCTTTCTTT
CASSGQGITEAFF
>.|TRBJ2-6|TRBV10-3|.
TGTGCCACTTCCTTTGAGAGCGGGGCCAACGTCCTGACTTTC
CATSFESGANVLTF
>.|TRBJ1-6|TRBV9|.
TGTGCCAGCAGCGTAGCTGTGACAGGCAATTCACCCCTCCACTTT
CASSVAVTGNSPLHF
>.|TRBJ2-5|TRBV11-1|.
TGTGCCAGCAGCCCCCGGACTATCTCTCGGGAGACCCAGTACTTC
CASSPRTISRETQYF
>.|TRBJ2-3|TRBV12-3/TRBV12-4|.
TGTGCCAGCAGTTTATTAGCAGGGGAGAGGCAGTATTTT
CASSLLAGERQYF
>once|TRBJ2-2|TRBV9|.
TGTGCCAGCAGCGTGGCTGCCCTCCCCGGGGAGCTGTTTTTT
CASSVAALPGELFF
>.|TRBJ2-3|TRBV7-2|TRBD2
TGTGCCAGCAGTTCCCGACTAGCGGGTGGTTTGGATACGCAGTATTTT
CASSSRLAGGLDTQYF
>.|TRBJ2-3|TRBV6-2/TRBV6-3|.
TGTGCCAGCAGTTACGACCGGCAGGTAGATACGCAGTATTTT
CASSYDRQVDTQYF
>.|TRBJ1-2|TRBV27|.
TGTGCCAGCAGTTTATCCCGACAGTTCTATGGCTACACCTTC
CASSLSRQFYGYTF
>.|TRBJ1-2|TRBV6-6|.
TGTGCCAGCACTCCGGACAGAGCCTATGGCTACACCTTC
CASTPDRAYGYTF
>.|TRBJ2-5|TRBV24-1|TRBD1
TGTGCCACCAGGGGACAGGCGGGAGAGACCCAGTACTTC
CATRGQAGETQYF
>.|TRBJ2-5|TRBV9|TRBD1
TGTGCCAGCAGCGCAGGCGACAGGGGCTCCCAAGAGACCCAGTACTTC
CASSAGDRGSQETQYF
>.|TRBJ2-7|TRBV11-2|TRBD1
TGTGCCAGCAGCTTAGAGCGACAGGGGGAGCAGTACTTC
CASSLERQGEQYF
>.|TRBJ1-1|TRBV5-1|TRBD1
TGCGCCAGCAGCTCGACAGGGGGCGAGACTGAAGCTTTCTTT
CASSSTGGETEAFF
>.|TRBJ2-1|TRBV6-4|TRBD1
TGTGCCAGCAGTGTTTCACAAAAAGGGGGCGGTGAGCAGTTCTTC
CASSVSQKGGGEQFF
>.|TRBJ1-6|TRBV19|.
TGTGCCAGTAGAGAGACAGCTCAATATTATAATTCACCCCTCCACTTT
CASRETAQYYNSPLHF
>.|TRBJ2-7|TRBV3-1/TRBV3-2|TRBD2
TGTGCCAGCAGCCACGGACTAGCGGTTTACGAGCAGTACTTC
CASSHGLAVYEQYF
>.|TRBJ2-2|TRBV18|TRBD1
TGTGCCAGCTCATTTTCTCAGGGGGACACCGGGGAGCTGTTTTTT
CASSFSQGDTGELFF
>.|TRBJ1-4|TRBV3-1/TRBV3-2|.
TGTGCCAGCAGCCAAGATACGGGGATGGCTAATGAAAAACTGTTTTTT
CASSQDTGMANEKLFF
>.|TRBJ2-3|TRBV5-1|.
TGCGCCAGCAAGCAGGGTCCCAGCACAGATACGCAGTATTTT
CASKQGPSTDTQYF
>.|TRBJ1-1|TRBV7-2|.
TGTGCCAGCAGCTTAGCCGGCAGGGCACCTGAAGCTTTCTTT
CASSLAGRAPEAFF
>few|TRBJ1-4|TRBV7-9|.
TGTGCCAGCAGCAACGGTAGGGGGATGGAAAAACTGTTTTTT
CASSNGRGMEKLFF
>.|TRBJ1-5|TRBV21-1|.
TGTGCCAGCAGCAAAAGGCGGCAGGGATGTCAGCCCCAGCATTTT
CASSKRRQGCQPQHF
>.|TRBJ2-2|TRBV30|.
TGTGCCTGGGCCTCTCCCCCGAACACCGGGGAGCTGTTTTTT
CAWASPPNTGELFF
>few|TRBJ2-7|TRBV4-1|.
TGCGCCAGCAGCCAATCCCAGGACTGGTCCTACGAGCAGTACTTC
CASSQSQDWSYEQYF
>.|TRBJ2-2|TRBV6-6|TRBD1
TGTGCCTCTGGGACAGACCCCACCGGGGAGCTGTTTTTT
CASGTDPTGELFF
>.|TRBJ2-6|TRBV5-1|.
TGCGCCAGCCGGGGGATCTCTGGGGCCAACGTCCTGACTTTC
CASRGISGANVLTF
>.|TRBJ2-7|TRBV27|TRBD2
TGTGCCAGCAGACAATTTAGCGGGAGAGCCTCCATAGCCTACGAGCAGTACTTC
CASRQFSGRASIAYEQYF
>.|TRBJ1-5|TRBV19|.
TGTGCCAGTAGTATTGACAGTATCAATCAGCCCCAGCATTTT
CASSIDSINQPQHF
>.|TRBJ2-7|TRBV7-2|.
TGTGCCAGCAGCTCCACCTGGACCCTCCCGGGAGAGCAGTACTTC
CASSSTWTLPGEQYF
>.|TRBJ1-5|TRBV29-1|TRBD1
TGCAGCGTTGGGGACAGGGTCCAGCCCCAGCATTTT
CSVGDRVQPQHF
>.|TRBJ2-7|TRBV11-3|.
TGTGCCAGCAGCCCCTCGACAGGCGTCTCCTACGAGCAGTACTTC
CASSPSTGVSYEQYF
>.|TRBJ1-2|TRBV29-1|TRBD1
TGCAGCGTTGGACAGGGGCCCGATTTTTCTAACTATGGCTACACCTTC
CSVGQGPDFSNYGYTF
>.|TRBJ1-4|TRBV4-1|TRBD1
TGCGCCAGCAGCCCACTCAAACCGGGGACAGGGGATGAAAAACTGTTTTTT
CASSPLKPGTGDEKLFF
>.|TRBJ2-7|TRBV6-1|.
TGTGCCAGCAGTGAGGGACAAGACTACGAGCAGTACTTC
CASSEGQDYEQYF